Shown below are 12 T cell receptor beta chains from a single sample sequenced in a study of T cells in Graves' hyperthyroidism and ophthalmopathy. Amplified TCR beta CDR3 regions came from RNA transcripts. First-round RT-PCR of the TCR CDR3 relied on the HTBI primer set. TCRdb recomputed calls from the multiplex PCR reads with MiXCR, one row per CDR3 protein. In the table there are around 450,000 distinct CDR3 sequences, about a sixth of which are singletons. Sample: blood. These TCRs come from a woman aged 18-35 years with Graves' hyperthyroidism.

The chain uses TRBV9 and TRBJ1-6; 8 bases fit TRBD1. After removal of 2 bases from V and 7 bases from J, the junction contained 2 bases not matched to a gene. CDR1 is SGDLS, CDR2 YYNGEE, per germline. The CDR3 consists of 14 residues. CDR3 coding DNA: TGTGCCAGCAGCGTGACAGGGGCAAATTCACCCCTCCACTTT. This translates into CASSVTGANSPLHF.

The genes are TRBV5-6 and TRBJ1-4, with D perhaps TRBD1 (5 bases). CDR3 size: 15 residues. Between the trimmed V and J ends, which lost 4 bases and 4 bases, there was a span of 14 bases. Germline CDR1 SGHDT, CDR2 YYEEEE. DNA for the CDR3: TGTGCCAGCAGCATCGGGACGGCGGATAATGAAAAACTGTTTTTT. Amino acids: CASSIGTADNEKLFF.

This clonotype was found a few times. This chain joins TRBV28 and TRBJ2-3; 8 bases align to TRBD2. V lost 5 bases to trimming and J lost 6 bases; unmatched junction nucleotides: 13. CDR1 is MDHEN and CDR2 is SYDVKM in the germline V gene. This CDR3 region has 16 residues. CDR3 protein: CASSTGGEGLEDTQYF. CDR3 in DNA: TGTGCCAGCAGTACGGGGGGGGAGGGCCTCGAGGATACGCAGTATTTT.

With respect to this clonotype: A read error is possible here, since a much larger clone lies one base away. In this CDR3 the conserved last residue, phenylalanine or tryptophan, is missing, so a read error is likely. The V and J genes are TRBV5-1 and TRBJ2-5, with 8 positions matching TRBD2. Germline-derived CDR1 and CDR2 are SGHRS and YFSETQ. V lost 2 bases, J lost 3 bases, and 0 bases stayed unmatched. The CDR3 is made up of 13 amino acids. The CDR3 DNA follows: TGCGCCAGCAGCTTACTAGCGGAAGAGACCCAGTACCTC. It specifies CASSLLAEETQYL.

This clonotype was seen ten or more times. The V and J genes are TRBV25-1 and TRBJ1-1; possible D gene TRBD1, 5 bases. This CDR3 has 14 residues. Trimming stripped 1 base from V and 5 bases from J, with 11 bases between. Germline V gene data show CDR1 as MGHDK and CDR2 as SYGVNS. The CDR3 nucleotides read TGTGCCAGCAGTGAATGGGGGGAAGAGACTGAAGCTTTCTTT. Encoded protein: CASSEWGEETEAFF.

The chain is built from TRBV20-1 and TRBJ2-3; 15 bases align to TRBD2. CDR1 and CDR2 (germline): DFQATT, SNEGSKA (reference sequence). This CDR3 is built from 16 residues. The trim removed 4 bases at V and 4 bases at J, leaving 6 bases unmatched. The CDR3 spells CSAIGGLAGGADTQYF. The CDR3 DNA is TGCAGTGCTATTGGGGGACTAGCGGGGGGCGCAGATACGCAGTATTTT.

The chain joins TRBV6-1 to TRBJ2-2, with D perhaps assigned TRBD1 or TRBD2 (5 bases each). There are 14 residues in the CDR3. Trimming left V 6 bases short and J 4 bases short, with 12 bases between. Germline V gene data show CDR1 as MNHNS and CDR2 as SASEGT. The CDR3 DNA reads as TGTGCCAGCAGATGGACTGGGACCACCGGGGAGCTGTTTTTT. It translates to CASRWTGTTGELFF.

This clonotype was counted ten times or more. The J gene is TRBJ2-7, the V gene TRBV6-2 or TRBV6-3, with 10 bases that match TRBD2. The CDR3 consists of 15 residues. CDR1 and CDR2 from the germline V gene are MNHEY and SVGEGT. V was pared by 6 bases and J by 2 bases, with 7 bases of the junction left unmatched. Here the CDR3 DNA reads TGTGCCAGCAGAGAAACTAGCGGGGAGGCCTACGAGCAGTACTTC. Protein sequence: CASRETSGEAYEQYF.

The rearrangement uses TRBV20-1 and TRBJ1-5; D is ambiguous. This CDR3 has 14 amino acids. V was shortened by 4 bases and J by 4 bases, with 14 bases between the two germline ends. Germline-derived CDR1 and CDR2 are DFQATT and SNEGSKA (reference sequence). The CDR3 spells CSAKLQVTNQPQHF. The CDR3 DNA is TGCAGTGCTAAGCTCCAGGTAACAAATCAGCCCCAGCATTTT.

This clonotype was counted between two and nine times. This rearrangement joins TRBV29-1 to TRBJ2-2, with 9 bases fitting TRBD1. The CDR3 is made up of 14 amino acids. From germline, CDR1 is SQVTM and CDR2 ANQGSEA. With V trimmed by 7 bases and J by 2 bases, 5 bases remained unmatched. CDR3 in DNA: TGCAGCGCCACGGACAGGGGTAACACCGGGGAGCTGTTTTTT. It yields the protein CSATDRGNTGELFF.

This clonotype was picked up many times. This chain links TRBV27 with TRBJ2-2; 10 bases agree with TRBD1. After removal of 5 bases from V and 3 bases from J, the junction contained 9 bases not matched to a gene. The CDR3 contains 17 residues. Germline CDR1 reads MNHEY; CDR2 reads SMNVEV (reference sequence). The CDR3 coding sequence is TGTGCCAGCAGTATGGACAGGGGGGTTAGGCACACCGGGGAGCTGTTTTTT. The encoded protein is CASSMDRGVRHTGELFF.

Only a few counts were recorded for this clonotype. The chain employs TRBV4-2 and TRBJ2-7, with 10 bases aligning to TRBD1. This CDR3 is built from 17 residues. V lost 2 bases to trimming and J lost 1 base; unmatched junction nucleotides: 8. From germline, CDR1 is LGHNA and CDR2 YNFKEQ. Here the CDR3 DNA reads TGTGCCAGCAGCCAAAGCATAGGACAGGGGGGATCCTACGAGCAGTACTTC. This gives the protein CASSQSIGQGGSYEQYF.